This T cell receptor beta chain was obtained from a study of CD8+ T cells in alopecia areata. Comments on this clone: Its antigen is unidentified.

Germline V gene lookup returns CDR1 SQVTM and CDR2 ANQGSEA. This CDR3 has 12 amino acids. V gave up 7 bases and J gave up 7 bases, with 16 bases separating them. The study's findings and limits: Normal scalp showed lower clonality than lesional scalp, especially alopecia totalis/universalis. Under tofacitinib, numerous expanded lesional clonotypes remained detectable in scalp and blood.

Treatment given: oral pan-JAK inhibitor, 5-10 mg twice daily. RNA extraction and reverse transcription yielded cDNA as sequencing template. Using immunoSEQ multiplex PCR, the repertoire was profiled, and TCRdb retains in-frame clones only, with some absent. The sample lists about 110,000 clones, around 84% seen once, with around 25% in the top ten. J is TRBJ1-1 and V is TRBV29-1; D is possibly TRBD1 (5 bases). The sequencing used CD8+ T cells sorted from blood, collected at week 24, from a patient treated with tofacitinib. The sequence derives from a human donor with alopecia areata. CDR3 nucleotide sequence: TGCAGCGCCGCGGGCAGGGAGGGTGAAGCTTTCTTT. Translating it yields CSAAGREGEAFF. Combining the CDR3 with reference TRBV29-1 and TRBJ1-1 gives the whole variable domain SAVISQKPSRDICQRGTSLTIQCQVDSQVTMMFWYRQQPGQSLTLIATANQGSEATYESGFVIDKFPISRPNLTFSTLTVSNMSPEDSSIYLCSAAGREGEAFFGQGTRLTVV.